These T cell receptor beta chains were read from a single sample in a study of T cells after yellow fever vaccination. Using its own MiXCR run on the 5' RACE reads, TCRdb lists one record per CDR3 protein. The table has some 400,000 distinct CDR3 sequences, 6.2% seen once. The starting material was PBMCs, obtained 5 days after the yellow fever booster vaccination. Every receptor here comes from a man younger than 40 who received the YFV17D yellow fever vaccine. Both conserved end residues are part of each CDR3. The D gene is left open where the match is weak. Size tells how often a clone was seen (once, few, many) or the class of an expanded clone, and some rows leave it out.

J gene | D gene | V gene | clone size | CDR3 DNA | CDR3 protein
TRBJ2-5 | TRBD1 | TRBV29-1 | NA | TGCAGCGTTGCTGGACAGGGCCAAGAGACCCAGTACTTC | CSVAGQGQETQYF
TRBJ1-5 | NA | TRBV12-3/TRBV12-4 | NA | TGTGCCAGCAATCTTGGTAGCAATCAGCCCCAGCATTTT | CASNLGSNQPQHF
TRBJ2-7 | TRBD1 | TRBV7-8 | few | TGTGCCAGCAGCCATTCTCCGGGACAGGGGAGCGAGCAGTACTTC | CASSHSPGQGSEQYF
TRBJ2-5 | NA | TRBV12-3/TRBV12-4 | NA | TGTGCCAGCAGTTCCATTCAAGAAGAGACCCAGAACTTC | CASSSIQEETQNF
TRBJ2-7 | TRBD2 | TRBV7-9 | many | TGTGCCAGCAGCGTTTATAGCGGGAGATCCGGATACGAGCAGTACTTC | CASSVYSGRSGYEQYF
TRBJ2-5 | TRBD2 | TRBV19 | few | TGTGCCAGTAGTCCCAGCGGGATGGAGACCCAGTACTTC | CASSPSGMETQYF
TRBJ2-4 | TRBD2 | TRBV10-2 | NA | TGCGCCAGCAGAACTAGCGGAGCCAAAAACATTCAGTACTTC | CASRTSGAKNIQYF
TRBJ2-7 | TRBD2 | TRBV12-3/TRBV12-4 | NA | TGTGCCAGCAGTTTAATCAGGGAGGGAAGTCGGAACTTC | CASSLIREGSRNF
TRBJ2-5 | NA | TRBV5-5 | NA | TGTGCCAGCAGCTCAGCGATTCGAGAGACCCAGTACTTC | CASSSAIRETQYF
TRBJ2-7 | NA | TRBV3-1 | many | TGTGCCAGCAGCCCTATCCGGGACCTCGCGGAGCAGTACTTC | CASSPIRDLAEQYF
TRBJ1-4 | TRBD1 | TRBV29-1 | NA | TGCAGCGCCGAGGGATCGACAGGGGGACGTGAAAAACTGTTTTTT | CSAEGSTGGREKLFF
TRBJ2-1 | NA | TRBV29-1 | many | TGCAGCGCCCCGAACCCAACTCGCGGCTACAATGAGCAGTTCTTC | CSAPNPTRGYNEQFF
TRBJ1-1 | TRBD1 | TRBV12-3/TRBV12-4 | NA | TGTGCCAGCAGTTTAGCGATAGGACAGGGATCCCGAGCTTTCTTT | CASSLAIGQGSRAFF
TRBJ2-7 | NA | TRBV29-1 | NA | TGCAGCGTCCAAAACGGGACAAGTTACGAGCAGTACTTC | CSVQNGTSYEQYF
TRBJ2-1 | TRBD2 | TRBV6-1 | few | TGTGCCAGCAGGTGGACTAGCGGGGATTTTGATGAGCAGTTCTTC | CASRWTSGDFDEQFF
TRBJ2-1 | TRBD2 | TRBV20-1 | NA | TGCAGTGCTAGAGATCCGACTAGCGCCCTCTCCTACAATGAGCAGTTCTTC | CSARDPTSALSYNEQFF
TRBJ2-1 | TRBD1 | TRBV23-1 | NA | TGCGCCAGCAGTCTCGTTAGGGACAGCCCATTTATTGACAATGAGCAGTTCTTC | CASSLVRDSPFIDNEQFF
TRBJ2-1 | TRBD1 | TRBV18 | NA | TGTGCCAGCTCACCGGACAGGGGTGGCAATGAGCAGTTCTTC | CASSPDRGGNEQFF
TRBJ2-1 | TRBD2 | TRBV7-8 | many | TGTGCCAGCAGCCTAGTGGGACTAGCGGGTTACAATGAGCAGTTCTTC | CASSLVGLAGYNEQFF
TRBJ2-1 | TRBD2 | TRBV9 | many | TGTGCCAGCAGCGCCGGGACTAGCGGGCCCTATGAGCAGTTCTTC | CASSAGTSGPYEQFF
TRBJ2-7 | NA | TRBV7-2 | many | TGTGCCAGCAGCTTAGATGTGGGAGCGAACGAGCAGTACTTC | CASSLDVGANEQYF
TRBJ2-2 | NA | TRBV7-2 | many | TGTGCCAGCAGCATACGGGCCACCGGGGAGCTGTTTTTT | CASSIRATGELFF
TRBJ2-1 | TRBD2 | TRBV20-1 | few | TGCAGTGCCCCCAAGGTTCTAGCGGGAGGGTACGAGCAGTTCTTC | CSAPKVLAGGYEQFF
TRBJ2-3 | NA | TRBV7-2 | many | TGTGCCAGCAGCTTAGCGTGGTTAACTAGCACAGATACGCAGTATTTT | CASSLAWLTSTDTQYF
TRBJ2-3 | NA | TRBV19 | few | TGTGCCACCTCTCTAGACGCAGATACGCAGTATTTT | CATSLDADTQYF
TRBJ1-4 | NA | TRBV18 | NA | TGTGCCAGCTCACCCCAACGCTCTAATGAAAAACTGTTTTTT | CASSPQRSNEKLFF
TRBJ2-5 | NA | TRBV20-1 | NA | TGCAGTGCTAGCGGGAGCCGGGAAGAGACCCAGTACTTC | CSASGSREETQYF
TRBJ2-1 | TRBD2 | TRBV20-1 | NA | TGCAGTACTAGCCCCACTAGCGGGAGAATTGGAAATGAGCAGTTCTTC | CSTSPTSGRIGNEQFF
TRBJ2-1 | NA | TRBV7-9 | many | TGTGCCAGCAGCTTAATGGGGTCCAATGAGCAGTTCTTC | CASSLMGSNEQFF
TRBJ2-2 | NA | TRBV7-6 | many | TGTGCCAGCAGTTCACAAACGGCAGCGAACACCGGGGAGCTGTTTTTT | CASSSQTAANTGELFF
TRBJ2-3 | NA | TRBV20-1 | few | TGCAGTGCTAGAGATTCTGGCAGGTTATCCGTTCCTAACACAGATACGCAGTATTTT | CSARDSGRLSVPNTDTQYF
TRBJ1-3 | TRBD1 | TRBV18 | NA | TGTGCCAGCTCACCGGCCCAAACAGGGGCTGGAAACACCATATATTTT | CASSPAQTGAGNTIYF
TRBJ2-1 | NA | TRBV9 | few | TGTGCCAGCAGCGTAGGCGGGACAGCGAATGAGCAGTTCTTC | CASSVGGTANEQFF
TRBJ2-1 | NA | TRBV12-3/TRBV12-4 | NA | TGTGCCAGCAGTTTCATTTCCGGGAGTTATTTTAATGAGCAGTTCTTC | CASSFISGSYFNEQFF
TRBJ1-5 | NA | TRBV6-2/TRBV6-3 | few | TGTGCCAGCAGTGAGGGGGTGAAGCCCCAGCATTTT | CASSEGVKPQHF
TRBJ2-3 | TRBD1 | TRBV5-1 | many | TGCGCCAGCAGCCGACAGGGGGTCCTCACAGATACGCAGTATTTT | CASSRQGVLTDTQYF
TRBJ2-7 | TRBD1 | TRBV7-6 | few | TGTGCCAGCAGCTTAACAGGGGGCCATTACGAGCAGTACTTC | CASSLTGGHYEQYF